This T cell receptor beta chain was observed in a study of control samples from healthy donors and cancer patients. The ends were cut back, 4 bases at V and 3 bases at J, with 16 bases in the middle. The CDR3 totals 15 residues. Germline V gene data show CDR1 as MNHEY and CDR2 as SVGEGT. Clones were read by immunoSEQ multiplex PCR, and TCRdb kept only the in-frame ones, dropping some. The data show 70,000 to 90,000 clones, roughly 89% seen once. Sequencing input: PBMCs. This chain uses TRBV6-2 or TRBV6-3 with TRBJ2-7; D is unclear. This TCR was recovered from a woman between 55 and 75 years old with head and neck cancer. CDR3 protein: CASSSLSNLLYEQYF. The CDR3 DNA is TGTGCCAGCAGTTCTCTCTCTAACCTCCTCTACGAGCAGTACTTC.